These T cell receptor beta chains were read from a single sample in a study of cytomegalovirus exposure and HLA in healthy donors. Libraries were prepared by immunoSEQ multiplex PCR; TCRdb keeps only in-frame clonotypes and omits some of them. The data show roughly 150,000 clones, more than 70% seen once. Material for sequencing was PBMCs. Receptor source: a man aged 35-49 years in good health and CMV-seronegative. The CDR3 runs from the conserved cysteine through the conserved F or W.

j_call: TRBJ2-7
cdr3_length: 15
v_call: TRBV18
cdr3_aa: CASSPGTGGVREQYF

j_call: TRBJ2-3
cdr3_length: 15
v_call: TRBV5-6
cdr3_aa: CASSPRTGATDTQYF

j_call: TRBJ2-2
cdr3_length: 14
v_call: TRBV29-1
cdr3_aa: CSVEQGSNTGELFF

j_call: TRBJ1-4
cdr3_length: 15
v_call: TRBV6-5
cdr3_aa: CASSYGGRLNEKLFF

j_call: .
cdr3_length: 14
v_call: TRBV6-5
cdr3_aa: CASSYGDGSYEQYF

j_call: TRBJ2-7
cdr3_length: 15
v_call: TRBV4-2
cdr3_aa: CASSQERQGPYEQYF

j_call: TRBJ1-5
cdr3_length: 14
v_call: TRBV9
cdr3_aa: CASSQTGGVQPQHF

j_call: TRBJ2-1
cdr3_length: 17
v_call: TRBV5-4
cdr3_aa: CASSLGASGRATNEQFF

j_call: TRBJ1-1
cdr3_length: 16
v_call: TRBV2
cdr3_aa: CASIRDSTSMNTEAFF

j_call: TRBJ2-2
cdr3_length: 16
v_call: TRBV27
cdr3_aa: CASKRLRTGRTGELFF

j_call: TRBJ1-3
cdr3_length: 18
v_call: TRBV1
cdr3_aa: CTSSQGRHRACSGNTIYF

j_call: TRBJ1-3
cdr3_length: 14
v_call: TRBV25-1
cdr3_aa: CASRSGRTANTIYF

j_call: TRBJ1-1
cdr3_length: 13
v_call: TRBV28
cdr3_aa: CASTSGGQLEAFF

j_call: TRBJ2-1
cdr3_length: 14
v_call: TRBV7-9
cdr3_aa: CASSPTTLSNEQFF

j_call: TRBJ1-2
cdr3_length: 14
v_call: TRBV5-6
cdr3_aa: CASSPGQGTYGYTF

j_call: TRBJ2-2
cdr3_length: 18
v_call: TRBV6-1
cdr3_aa: CASSELAVVLANTGELFF

j_call: TRBJ2-5
cdr3_length: 15
v_call: TRBV7-8
cdr3_aa: CASSLEPTDGETQYF

j_call: TRBJ2-7
cdr3_length: 14
v_call: TRBV6-5
cdr3_aa: CASSSRDSGYEQYF

j_call: TRBJ2-1
cdr3_length: 12
v_call: TRBV6-1
cdr3_aa: CASSGEAAVQFF

j_call: TRBJ1-5
cdr3_length: 14
v_call: TRBV11-2
cdr3_aa: CASSRDRGFQPQHF

j_call: TRBJ1-5
cdr3_length: 15
v_call: TRBV9
cdr3_aa: CASSPGTDSNQPQHF

j_call: TRBJ2-3
cdr3_length: 17
v_call: TRBV5-1
cdr3_aa: CASSSGLADSNTDTQYF

j_call: TRBJ2-1
cdr3_length: 12
v_call: TRBV14
cdr3_aa: CASSQSVGRKFF

j_call: TRBJ2-1
cdr3_length: 13
v_call: TRBV30
cdr3_aa: CASRSRSYNEQFF

j_call: TRBJ1-4
cdr3_length: 15
v_call: TRBV7-9
cdr3_aa: CASSLRDSTNEKLFF

j_call: TRBJ2-1
cdr3_length: 16
v_call: TRBV6-6
cdr3_aa: CASSYSSGRNNNEQFF

j_call: TRBJ1-1
cdr3_length: 14
v_call: TRBV7-2
cdr3_aa: CASSARQGYTEAFF

j_call: TRBJ2-1
cdr3_length: 15
v_call: TRBV11-2
cdr3_aa: CASSMGQSSYNEQFF

j_call: TRBJ2-3
cdr3_length: 15
v_call: TRBV28
cdr3_aa: CASRVAGTRVDTQYF